This T cell receptor (beta chain) was identified during a study of blood T cell repertoires in COVID-19. TCRdb keeps only in-frame clones here, not all; method: immunoSEQ multiplex PCR. The data show 150,000 or so clones, with over 75% seen just once and roughly 11% held by the top ten. This clonotype originated in a man in his fifties who had recovered from COVID-19. Material: PBMCs or T cells enriched from blood (not recorded which).

CDR3 sequence: CASSLTPGLAGGEQFF. In DNA, the CDR3 is TGTGCCAGCAGCCTAACCCCGGGACTAGCCGGGGGTGAGCAGTTCTTC. The chain couples TRBV5-4 to TRBJ2-1, with TRBD2 identical over 9 bases. CDR1 is SGHNT, CDR2 YYREEE, per germline (reference sequence). The V and J ends lost 4 bases and 9 bases, in that order; junction bases with no gene match: 14. The CDR3 runs to 16 residues.